The sequence of this T cell receptor beta chain was determined in a study of beta chain features in type 1 diabetes. Overall study: The study examined some 110,000,000 sorted cells across all samples.

Every isolated RNA sample was fully reverse transcribed, so sequencing captured expressed TCRB transcripts. Clones were read by immunoSEQ multiplex PCR, and TCRdb kept only the in-frame ones, dropping some. The sample has 40,000 to 50,000 clones; approximately 61% are singletons. About this clone: Its specificity is unknown.

Sorting that relied on CD45RO/CCR7/CD25/CD127/CD95/CD27 yielded CD4+ naive, central memory, regulatory and stem cell-like memory cells. Study outcomes and limitations: Whether TCRB rearrangement is influenced by HLA type went unresolved here. A moderate, significant TCRB CDR3 shortening appeared in type 1 diabetes across four CD4+ subsets. More deletions and fewer insertions at VDJ junctions were found in patients with type 1 diabetes.

Germline trimming cut 4 bases from V and 6 bases from J; bases unmatched to any gene: 1. CDR1 and CDR2 from the germline V gene are MDHEN and SYDVKM. The CDR3 has 12 amino acids. The source of this sequence is a young man with type 1 diabetes. Some clones in this sample may be carry-over from other donors' samples. V and J are TRBV28 and TRBJ2-3; 7 bases line up with TRBD1. Sequenced input: Tregs from blood. DNA for the CDR3: TGTGCCAGCAGTTCACAGGGGGATACGCAGTATTTT. Protein: CASSSQGDTQYF.